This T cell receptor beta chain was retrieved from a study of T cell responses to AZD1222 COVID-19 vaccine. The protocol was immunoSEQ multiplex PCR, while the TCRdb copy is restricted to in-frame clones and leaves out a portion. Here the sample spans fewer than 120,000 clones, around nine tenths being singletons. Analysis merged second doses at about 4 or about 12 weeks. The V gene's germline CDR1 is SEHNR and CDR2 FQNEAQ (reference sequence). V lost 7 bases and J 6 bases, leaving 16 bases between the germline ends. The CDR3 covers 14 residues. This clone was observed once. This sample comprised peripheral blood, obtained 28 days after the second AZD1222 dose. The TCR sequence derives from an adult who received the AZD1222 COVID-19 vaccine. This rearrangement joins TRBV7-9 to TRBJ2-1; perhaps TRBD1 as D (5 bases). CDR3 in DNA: TGTGCCAGCACACAGGCTGGCTCTATCAATGAGCAGTTCTTC. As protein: CASTQAGSINEQFF.